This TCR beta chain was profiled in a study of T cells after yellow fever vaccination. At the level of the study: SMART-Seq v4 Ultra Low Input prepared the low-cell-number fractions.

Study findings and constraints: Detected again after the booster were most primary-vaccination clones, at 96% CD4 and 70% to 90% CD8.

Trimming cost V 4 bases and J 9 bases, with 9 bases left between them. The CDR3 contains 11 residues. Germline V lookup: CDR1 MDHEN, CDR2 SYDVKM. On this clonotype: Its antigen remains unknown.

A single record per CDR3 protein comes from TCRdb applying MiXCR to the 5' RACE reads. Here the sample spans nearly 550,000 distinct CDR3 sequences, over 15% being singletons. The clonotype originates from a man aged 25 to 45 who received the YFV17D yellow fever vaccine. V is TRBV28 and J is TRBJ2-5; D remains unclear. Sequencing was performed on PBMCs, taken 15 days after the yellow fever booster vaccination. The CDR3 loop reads CASSSADAQYF. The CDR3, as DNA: TGTGCCAGCAGTTCCGCAGACGCCCAGTACTTC. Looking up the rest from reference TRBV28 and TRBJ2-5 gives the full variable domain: DVKVTQSSRYLVKRTGEKVFLECVQDMDHENMFWYRQDPGLGLRLIYFSYDVKMKEKGDIPEGYSVSREKKERFSLILESASTNQTSMYLCASSSADAQYFGPGTRLLVL.